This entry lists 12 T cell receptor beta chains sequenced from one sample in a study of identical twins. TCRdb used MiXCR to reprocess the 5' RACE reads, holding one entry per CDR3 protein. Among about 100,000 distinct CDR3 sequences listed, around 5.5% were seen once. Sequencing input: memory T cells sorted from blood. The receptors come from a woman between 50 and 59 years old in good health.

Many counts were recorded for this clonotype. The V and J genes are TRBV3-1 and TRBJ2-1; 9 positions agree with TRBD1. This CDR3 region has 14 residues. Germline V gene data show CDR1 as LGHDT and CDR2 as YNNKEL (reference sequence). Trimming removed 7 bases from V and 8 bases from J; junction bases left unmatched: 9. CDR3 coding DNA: TGTGCCAGCACCTTAGGACAGGGGAGAGATGAGCAGTTCTTC. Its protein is CASTLGQGRDEQFF.

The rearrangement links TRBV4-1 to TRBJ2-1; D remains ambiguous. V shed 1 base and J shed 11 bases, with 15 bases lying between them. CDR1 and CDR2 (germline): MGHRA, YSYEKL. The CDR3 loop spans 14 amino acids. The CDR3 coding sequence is TGCGCCAGCAGCCAAGTTATTCTGGAAGTAAAGCAGTTCTTC. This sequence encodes CASSQVILEVKQFF.

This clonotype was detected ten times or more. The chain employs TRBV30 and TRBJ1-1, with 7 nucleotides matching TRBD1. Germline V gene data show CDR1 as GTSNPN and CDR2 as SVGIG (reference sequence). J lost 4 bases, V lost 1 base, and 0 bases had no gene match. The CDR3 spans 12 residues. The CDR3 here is CAWSDRGTEAFF. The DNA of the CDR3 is TGTGCCTGGAGTGACAGGGGCACTGAAGCTTTCTTT.

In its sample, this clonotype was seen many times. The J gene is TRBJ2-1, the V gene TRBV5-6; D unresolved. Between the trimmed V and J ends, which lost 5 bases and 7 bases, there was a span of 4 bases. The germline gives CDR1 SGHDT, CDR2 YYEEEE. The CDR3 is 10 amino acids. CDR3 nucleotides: TGTGCCAGCAGTGGTAATGAGCAGTTCTTC. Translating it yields CASSGNEQFF. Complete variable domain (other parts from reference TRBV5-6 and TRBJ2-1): DAGVTQSPTHLIKTRGQQVTLRCSPKSGHDTVSWYQQALGQGPQFIFQYYEEEERQRGNFPDRFSGHQFPNYSSELNVNALLLGDSALYLCASSGNEQFFGPGTRLTVL.

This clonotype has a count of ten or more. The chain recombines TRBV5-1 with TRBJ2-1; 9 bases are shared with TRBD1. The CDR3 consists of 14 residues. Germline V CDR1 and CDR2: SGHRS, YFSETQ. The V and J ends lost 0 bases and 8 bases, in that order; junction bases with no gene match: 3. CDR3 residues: CASSLATGGYEQFF. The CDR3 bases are TGCGCCAGCAGCTTGGCAACAGGGGGCTATGAGCAGTTCTTC.

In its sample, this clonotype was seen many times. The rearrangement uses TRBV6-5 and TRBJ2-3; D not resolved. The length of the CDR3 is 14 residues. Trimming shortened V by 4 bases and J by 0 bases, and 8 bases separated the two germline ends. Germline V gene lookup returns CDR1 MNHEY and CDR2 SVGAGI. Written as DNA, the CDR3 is TGTGCCAGCAGTTCCTACGGGAGCACAGATACGCAGTATTTT. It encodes CASSSYGSTDTQYF.

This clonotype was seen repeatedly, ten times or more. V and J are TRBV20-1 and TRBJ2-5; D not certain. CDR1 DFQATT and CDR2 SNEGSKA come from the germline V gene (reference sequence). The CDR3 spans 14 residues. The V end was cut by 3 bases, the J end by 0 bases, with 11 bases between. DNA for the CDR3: TGCAGTGCTAGTCAAGGGATGAACCAAGAGACCCAGTACTTC. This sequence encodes CSASQGMNQETQYF.

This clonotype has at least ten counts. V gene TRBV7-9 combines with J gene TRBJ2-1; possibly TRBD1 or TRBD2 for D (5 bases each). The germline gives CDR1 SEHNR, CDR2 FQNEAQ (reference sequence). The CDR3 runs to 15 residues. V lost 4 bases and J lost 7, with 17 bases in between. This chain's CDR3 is CASSSPRQGVNEQFF. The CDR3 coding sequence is TGTGCCAGCAGCTCACCACGCCAGGGAGTTAATGAGCAGTTCTTC.

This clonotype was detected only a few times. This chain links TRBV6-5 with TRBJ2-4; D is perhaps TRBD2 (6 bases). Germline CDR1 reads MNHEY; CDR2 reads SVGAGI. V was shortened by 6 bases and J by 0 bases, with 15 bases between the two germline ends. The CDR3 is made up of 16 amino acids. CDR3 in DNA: TGTGCCAGCAGCCCCCGGAAGGGAGGAGCCAAAAACATTCAGTACTTC. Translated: CASSPRKGGAKNIQYF.

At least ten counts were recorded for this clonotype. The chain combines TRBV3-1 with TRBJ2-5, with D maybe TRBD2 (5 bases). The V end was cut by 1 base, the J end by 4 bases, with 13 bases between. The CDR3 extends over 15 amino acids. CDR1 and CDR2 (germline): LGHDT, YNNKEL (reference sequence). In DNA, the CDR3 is TGTGCCAGCAGCCAAGGGATGACTGAGGGAGAGACCCAGTACTTC. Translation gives CASSQGMTEGETQYF.

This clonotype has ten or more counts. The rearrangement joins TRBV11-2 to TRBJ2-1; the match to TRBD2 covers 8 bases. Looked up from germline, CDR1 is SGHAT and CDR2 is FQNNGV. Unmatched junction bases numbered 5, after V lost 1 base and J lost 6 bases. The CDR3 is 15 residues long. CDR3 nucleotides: TGTGCCAGCAGCTTAGGTGGGACTAGAAGCAATGAGCAGTTCTTC. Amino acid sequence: CASSLGGTRSNEQFF.

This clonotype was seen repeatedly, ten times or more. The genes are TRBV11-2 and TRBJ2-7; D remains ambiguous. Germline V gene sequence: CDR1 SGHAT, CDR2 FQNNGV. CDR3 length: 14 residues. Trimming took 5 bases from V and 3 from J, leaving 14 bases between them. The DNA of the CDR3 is TGTGCCAGCAGCCCAGCAGCCAGGAGCTACGAGCAGTACTTC. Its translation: CASSPAARSYEQYF.